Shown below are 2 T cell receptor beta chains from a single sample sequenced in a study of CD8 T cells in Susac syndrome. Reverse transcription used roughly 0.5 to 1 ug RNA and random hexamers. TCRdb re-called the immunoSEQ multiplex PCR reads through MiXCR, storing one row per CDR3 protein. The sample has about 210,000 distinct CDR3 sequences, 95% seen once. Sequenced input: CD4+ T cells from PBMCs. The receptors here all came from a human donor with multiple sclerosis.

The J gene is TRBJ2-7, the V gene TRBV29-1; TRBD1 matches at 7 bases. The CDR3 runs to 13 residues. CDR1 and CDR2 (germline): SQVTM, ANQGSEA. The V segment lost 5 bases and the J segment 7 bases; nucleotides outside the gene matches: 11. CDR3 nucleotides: TGCAGCGTTCACCAGGGGGTATCTGGGGAGCAGTACTTC. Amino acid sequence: CSVHQGVSGEQYF.

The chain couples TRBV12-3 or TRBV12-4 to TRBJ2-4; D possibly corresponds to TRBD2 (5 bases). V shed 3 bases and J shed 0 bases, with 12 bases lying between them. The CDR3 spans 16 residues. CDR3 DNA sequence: TGTGCCAGCAGTTTCAGAGCGGCACTAGCCAAAAACATTCAGTACTTC. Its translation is CASSFRAALAKNIQYF.